The 5 T cell receptor beta chains below come from one sample, sequenced in a study of blood T cell repertoires in COVID-19. Clones were read by immunoSEQ multiplex PCR, and TCRdb kept only the in-frame ones, dropping some. The sample shows roughly 250,000 clones, just under 85% of them seen only once. The sample consisted of peripheral blood. The receptor set was obtained from a woman of 80 years or more with acute or convalescent COVID-19.

The chain links TRBV29-1 to TRBJ1-1; 10 bases match TRBD1. The CDR3 contains 13 residues. Losses at the gene ends were 6 bases for V and 5 bases for J; bases not matched to a gene: 6. CDR1 SQVTM and CDR2 ANQGSEA come from the germline V gene. CDR3 coding DNA: TGCAGCGTCCACGGACAGGGGGGAACTGAAGCTTTCTTT. Translating gives CSVHGQGGTEAFF.

A note on this clone: The germline gene is not matched at one end of the junction; a read error may be the cause. The gene calls are TRBV7-7 and TRBJ2-7; 7 nucleotides line up with TRBD1. CDR1 is SSHAT and CDR2 is FNYEAQ in the germline V gene (reference sequence). The length of the CDR3 is 13 residues. In DNA, the CDR3 is TGTGCTAGCAGCTTAGACAGGGAACACGAGCAGTACTTC. Translating it yields CASSLDREHEQYF. The full variable domain, with the rest looked up from reference TRBV7-7 and TRBJ2-7, is GAGVSQSPRYKVTKRGQDVTLRCDPISSHATLYWYQQALGQGPEFLTYFNYEAQPDKSGLPSDRFSAERPEGSISTLTIQRTEQRDSAMYRCASSLDREHEQYFGPGTRLTVT.

This chain links TRBV9 with TRBJ1-4; 9 bases match TRBD1. V gave up 0 bases and J gave up 3 bases; unmatched junction bases: 0. Germline V gene data show CDR1 as SGDLS and CDR2 as YYNGEE. This CDR3 is 15 amino acids long. Here the CDR3 reads CASSVGTGANEKLFF. The CDR3 DNA reads as TGTGCCAGCAGCGTAGGGACAGGGGCTAATGAAAAACTGTTTTTT.

The rearrangement links TRBV6-5 to TRBJ1-5, with 8 bases identical to TRBD1. CDR3 length: 15 amino acids. The V gene's germline CDR1 is MNHEY and CDR2 SVGAGI. V lost 6 bases and J lost 0; bases outside the gene matches: 4. CDR3 sequence (DNA): TGTGCCAGCAGGGGCGACAGGGGTAGCAATCAGCCCCAGCATTTT. Its translation is CASRGDRGSNQPQHF.

The gene calls are TRBV6-1 and TRBJ1-2, with a weak D call TRBD1 (5 bases). This CDR3 contains 18 residues. Trimming took off 4 bases at V and 4 bases at J, with 25 bases between the two ends. Germline CDR1 MNHNS, CDR2 SASEGT. This CDR3 reads CASSARIEFETRVYGYTF. DNA of the CDR3: TGTGCCAGCAGTGCCCGGATTGAGTTTGAGACCAGGGTCTATGGCTACACCTTC.